These T cell receptor beta chains were read from a single sample in a study of persistence of HIV-infected CD4 T cells. These receptors are not linked to any known antigen. Assay: immunoSEQ multiplex PCR; the TCRdb copy retains only in-frame clones and omits some. Among some 40,000 clones listed, more than 75% were seen once. Sequenced material: cultured CD4+ T cells from PBMCs, taken from a patient who received antiretroviral therapy. The receptors were gathered from an adult with HIV. The donor label of this sample is uncertain. CDR3s include the opening cysteine and the closing phenylalanine or tryptophan. The order of the fields is V gene, clone size, CDR3 protein. For some rows the clone size is stated as once, few or many, or as a class when expanded; others skip it.

>TRBV19|.
CASKAGGRDTQYF
>TRBV7-6|.
CASSLAPGSHSPLHF
>TRBV19|once
CASSIEGGRVPDGYTF
>TRBV6-5|.
CASRRTRQGNSPLHF
>TRBV19|.
CASSPLGQGNYQPQHF
>TRBV19|.
CASSPQGYEQYF
>TRBV6-5|.
CASEKEAVYEQYF
>TRBV4-1|.
CASSQDGPFSNQPQHF
>TRBV19|.
CASSIGYVGTGLYYGYTF
>TRBV6-5|.
CASSRGTGNEQFF
>TRBV6-1|.
CASSEAGRDRGTIYEQYF
>TRBV24-1|.
CATSPSGVNEQFF
>TRBV28|.
CASSLPPEAFF
>TRBV10-1|.
CASRGPMTGGYGYTF
>TRBV2|.
CASTQDRAYQPQHF
>TRBV19|.
CASSMTENTEAFF
>TRBV28|.
CASLGSGDTDTQYF
>TRBV6-6|.
CASRSQGNTIYF
>TRBV7-8|.
CASSLLGNTEAFF
>TRBV7-9|.
CASSLGDPANYGYTF
>TRBV2|.
CASSRTSGVYEQYF
>TRBV5-1|.
CASRQGTTNEKLFF
>TRBV6-5|.
CASRSPGQTFYGYTF
>TRBV5-4|.
CASSSQGGTDTQYF
>TRBV29-1|.
CSVAQSGGSTDTQYF
>TRBV5-1|.
CASSPDLTGKDTIYF
>TRBV28|.
CASSLAGGRTDTQYF